This T cell receptor beta chain appears in the sequencing data of a study of regulatory T cells in long-lasting Graves disease. Overall study findings and caveats: With a small sample size, accuracy may have been reduced.

This sample's time point: persistent/refractory GD, antithyroid drugs over 5 years with positive TRAb. Following extraction of RNA from PBMCs, that RNA was used to make the TCR library. Assembly of TCR beta libraries relied on iRepertoire HTBI primers together with Arm-PCR of CDR3 regions. TCRdb reprocessed the multiplex PCR reads with MiXCR, giving one entry per CDR3 protein. The sample lists 400,000 or so distinct CDR3 sequences; 20% to 25% were seen once. This CDR3 region has 15 residues. From germline, CDR1 is MNHEY and CDR2 SVGEGT. After removal of 6 bases from V and 4 bases from J, the junction contained 5 bases not matched to a gene. On this clonotype itself: Its antigen is still unknown.

The material was peripheral blood mononuclear cells (PBMCs), obtained when the disease was refractory, from a patient treated with antithyroid drugs. The chain combines TRBV6-2 or TRBV6-3 with TRBJ1-3, with 11 bases fitting TRBD1. The receptor's source is a female donor with Graves disease. The CDR3 sequence is CASRTGQGAGNTIYF. The CDR3 nucleotides are TGTGCCAGCAGGACCGGACAGGGGGCAGGAAACACCATATATTTT.